This TCR beta chain was sequenced for a study of glioma-infiltrating T cells. This CDR3 is 13 amino acids long. Germline V gives CDR1 DFQATT, CDR2 SNEGSKA (reference sequence). V lost 1 base, J lost 5 bases, and 11 bases lay in between. TCR alpha and beta CDR3 regions were amplified from RNA using iRepertoire nested multiplex PCR. TCRdb fed the multiplex PCR reads into MiXCR, producing one record per CDR3 protein. The sample consists of roughly 120,000 distinct CDR3 sequences, less than 30% of them appearing once. This clonotype was counted at least ten times. The clonotype originates from a human donor with low-grade glioma or glioblastoma, undergoing nonglioma brain surgery, or in good health (not recorded which). Sequencing was performed on glioma tissue, nonneoplastic brain tissue, or PBMCs (not recorded which). V usage is TRBV20-1 and J usage is TRBJ2-5; no definite D call. Here the CDR3 reads CSARAKGLETQYF. CDR3 coding DNA: TGCAGTGCTAGAGCTAAAGGTCTGGAGACCCAGTACTTC.